This TCR beta chain was recovered during a study of beta chain features in type 1 diabetes. For the study at large: Age and gender were similar between patients and healthy donors, as were cell yields.

The entirety of the isolated RNA underwent reverse transcription, so expressed TCRB transcripts were sequenced. Sequencing was performed with immunoSEQ multiplex PCR; in TCRdb, only in-frame clones are kept and a portion is missing. The sample records 250,000 or so clones, approximately 15% being singletons. General study results and limits: Significant though moderate, a shortening of TCRB CDR3s appeared in all four CD4+ subsets of Type 1 diabetes patients. A greater similarity of naive, central memory and Treg TCRB repertoires was seen among patients than among healthy donors. Lower insertion and higher deletion counts appeared at VDJ junctions in type 1 diabetes patients.

This clone was counted a few times. Its matching antigen is unknown. Cells sorted by CD45RO/CCR7/CD25/CD127/CD95/CD27 comprised CD4+ naive, central memory, regulatory and stem cell-like memory cells. CDR3 length equals 12 residues. V dropped 3 bases and J dropped 6 bases, with 5 bases sitting between them. Germline V CDR1 and CDR2: MNHEY, SMNVEV (reference sequence). This TCR derives from a man in his thirties or forties with type 1 diabetes. Sequenced material: naive CD4+ T cells from blood. The gene calls are TRBV27 and TRBJ2-2, with D hard to call. The CDR3 loop is CASSFPAGELFF. DNA of the CDR3: TGTGCCAGCAGTTTTCCGGCCGGGGAGCTGTTTTTT.